Presented here are 9 T cell receptor beta chains from one specimen sequenced in a study of cytomegalovirus exposure and HLA in healthy donors. In the PCR, 60 Vbeta and 13 Jbeta primers were used. Repertoires were generated with immunoSEQ multiplex PCR, while TCRdb's copy carries only in-frame clones and drops some. In the table there are 190,000 or so clones, less than 85% of which are singletons. Material for sequencing was PBMCs. These TCRs come from a boy younger than 18 in good health and CMV-seronegative.

This chain uses TRBV5-1 with TRBJ1-1, with D tentatively TRBD1 (6 bases). Trimming shortened V by 4 bases and J by 0 bases, and 16 bases separated the two germline ends. The CDR3 sequence is 16 residues long. Germline loops: CDR1 SGHRS, CDR2 YFSETQ. The CDR3 loop reads CASSETRQAMNTEAFF. CDR3 DNA sequence: TGCGCCAGCAGCGAAACAAGACAGGCCATGAACACTGAAGCTTTCTTT.

V gene TRBV7-2 combines with J gene TRBJ1-6, with 11 bases lining up with TRBD1. Germline trimming cut 5 bases from V and 9 bases from J; bases unmatched to any gene: 6. The germline CDR1 and CDR2 sequences are SGHTA and FQGNSA. The CDR3 is 15 amino acids. In DNA form, the CDR3 reads TGTGCCAGCAGCAGCGGACAGGGGGCTTCTTCACCCCTCCACTTT. It specifies CASSSGQGASSPLHF.

This clone came up a few times. The J gene is TRBJ1-2, the V gene TRBV15; 7 bases agree with TRBD1. In germline, CDR1 is LNHNV, CDR2 YYDKDF (reference sequence). The CDR3 is made up of 13 amino acids. J was trimmed by 4 bases and V by 4 bases; bases with no gene match: 3. CDR3 sequence (DNA): TGTGCCACCAGCAAGGGACAGCTCTATGGCTACACCTTC. Translating gives CATSKGQLYGYTF.

The gene calls are TRBV2 and TRBJ1-2; TRBD1 might be the D (5 bases). The germline V and J ends were trimmed by 6 bases and 2 bases, with 13 bases remaining between them. CDR1 and CDR2 from the germline V gene are SNHLY and FYNNEI. CDR3 length: 14 amino acids. Here the CDR3 reads CASSAHGGNYGYTF. The DNA for the CDR3 is TGTGCCAGCAGCGCCCATGGGGGGAACTATGGCTACACCTTC.

J is TRBJ2-5 and V is TRBV7-6; TRBD2 aligns across 7 bases. Germline assignment: CDR1 SGHVS and CDR2 FNYEAQ. Trimming took 3 bases from V and 1 from J; bases not matched to a gene: 2. This CDR3 spans 14 amino acids. In nucleotides, the CDR3 is TGTGCCAGCAGCTTCCTAGCGGTCCAAGAGACCCAGTACTTC. This gives the protein CASSFLAVQETQYF.

The rearrangement links TRBV15 to TRBJ2-4, with TRBD2 matching over 8 bases. Trimming took 3 bases from V and 5 from J; bases not matched to a gene: 9. Germline-derived CDR1 and CDR2 are LNHNV and YYDKDF (reference sequence). This CDR3 region has 16 residues. The CDR3 DNA follows: TGTGCCACCAGCAGTACCATCCGGGGGGGCGAAAACATTCAGTACTTC. It yields the protein CATSSTIRGGENIQYF.

This sequence joins TRBV9 and TRBJ2-1; 12 bases line up with TRBD2. Germline V gene data show CDR1 as SGDLS and CDR2 as YYNGEE. The ends lost 0 bases at V and 7 bases at J; junction bases unmatched: 11. This CDR3 has 18 amino acids. Here the CDR3 reads CASSVEASGRAWGNEQFF. As DNA, the CDR3 is TGTGCCAGCAGCGTAGAAGCTAGCGGGAGGGCCTGGGGTAATGAGCAGTTCTTC. Variable domain in full (rest from reference TRBV9 and TRBJ2-1): DSGVTQTPKHLITATGQRVTLRCSPRSGDLSVYWYQQSLDQGLQFLIQYYNGEERAKGNILERFSAQQFPDLHSELNLSSLELGDSALYFCASSVEASGRAWGNEQFFGPGTRLTVL.

V usage is TRBV19 and J usage is TRBJ1-1; D is uncertain. Germline loops: CDR1 LNHDA, CDR2 SQIVND (reference sequence). This CDR3 is 12 amino acids long. The germline V and J ends were trimmed by 8 bases and 2 bases, with 9 bases remaining between them. The CDR3 nucleotides read TGTGCCAGTCACTTTCATAACACTGAAGCTTTCTTT. Residues: CASHFHNTEAFF.

This rearrangement joins TRBV30 to TRBJ1-1, with D perhaps TRBD1 (5 bases). Germline loops: CDR1 GTSNPN, CDR2 SVGIG (reference sequence). The CDR3 consists of 12 residues. V lost 5 bases to trimming and J lost 4 bases, with 11 bases between them. The CDR3 region is CAWCRVFTEAFF. The CDR3 nucleotides read TGTGCCTGGTGCAGGGTCTTCACTGAAGCTTTCTTT.